These 17 T cell receptor beta chains were all obtained from the same sample, sequenced in a study of chemoradiotherapy in HPV16-positive cancers. The method was immunoSEQ multiplex PCR; TCRdb's version includes in-frame clones alone and lacks a portion of them. There are several thousand clones in the sample; 73% occur only once, and approximately 30% lies in the top ten. The sequencing here drew on tumor tissue, taken from a patient who underwent chemoradiotherapy. These receptors were collected from a human donor with HPV-associated anogenital cancer.

Only a few counts were recorded for this clone. In nucleotides, the CDR3 is TGTGCCAGCAGCCTTTCTTATGGGACTAGCTTTACCGGGGAGCTGTTTTTT. Residues: CASSLSYGTSFTGELFF. The V call is TRBV11-3, the J call TRBJ2-2; TRBD2 agrees at 9 bases. Germline V gene sequence: CDR1 SGHNT, CDR2 YENEEA. The CDR3 totals 17 residues. Unmatched junction bases numbered 12, after V lost 5 bases and J lost 5 bases.

The chain combines TRBV11-3 with TRBJ2-3; 7 bases match TRBD2. J was trimmed by 3 bases and V by 4 bases; bases with no gene match: 4. Germline CDR1 reads SGHNT; CDR2 reads YENEEA. CDR3 length: 14 amino acids. This CDR3 is CASSWGGPTDTQYF. CDR3 sequence (DNA): TGTGCCAGCAGCTGGGGGGGACCAACAGATACGCAGTATTTT.

This rearrangement joins TRBV11-1 to TRBJ2-7; D may be TRBD1 (6 bases). The CDR3 runs to 14 residues. Between the trimmed V and J ends, which lost 2 bases and 5 bases, there was a span of 13 bases. Per the germline V gene, CDR1 is SGHAT and CDR2 is FQDESV (reference sequence). CDR3 sequence reads: CASSLFGTSNEQYF. CDR3 nucleotides: TGTGCCAGCAGCTTATTTGGGACATCGAACGAGCAGTACTTC.

CDR3 DNA: TGTGCCAGTAGTAAAGACAGTAGAACCTCTGGAAACACCATATATTTT. Residues: CASSKDSRTSGNTIYF. The chain employs TRBV19 and TRBJ1-3; perhaps TRBD1 as D (5 bases). Germline V gene sequence: CDR1 LNHDA, CDR2 SQIVND (reference sequence). V was clipped by 4 bases and J by 0 bases, with 13 bases between them. The CDR3 is 16 amino acids.

The V and J genes are TRBV11-2 and TRBJ2-7, with TRBD1 matching over 8 bases. CDR3 length: 15 residues. Germline lookup yields CDR1 SGHAT and CDR2 FQNNGV. The V gene end was trimmed by 3 bases and the J gene end by 2 bases; junction bases not matched to a gene: 6. CDR3 sequence reads: CASSFGTGVPYEQYF. The DNA for the CDR3 is TGTGCCAGCAGCTTCGGGACAGGAGTGCCCTACGAGCAGTACTTC.

V gene TRBV28 combines with J gene TRBJ2-7; D gene ambiguous. This CDR3 is 11 amino acids long. V was pared by 2 bases and J by 4 bases, with 3 bases between. The germline gives CDR1 MDHEN, CDR2 SYDVKM. DNA for the CDR3: TGTGCCAGCAGTTTACAATACGAGCAGTACTTC. This translates into CASSLQYEQYF.

The rearrangement uses TRBV6-5 and TRBJ2-5; a weak D match, TRBD2 (6 bases). This CDR3 region has 15 residues. Germline V gene sequence: CDR1 MNHEY, CDR2 SVGAGI. V lost 7 bases to trimming and J lost 5 bases, with 20 bases between them. The CDR3 here is CASTFQGGGHETQYF. CDR3 in DNA: TGTGCCAGCACTTTCCAGGGAGGAGGCCACGAGACCCAGTACTTC.

The V gene is TRBV30, the J gene TRBJ2-7; D is unresolved. Trimming shortened V by 3 bases and J by 9 bases, and 12 bases separated the two germline ends. Germline CDR1 is GTSNPN and CDR2 is SVGIG (reference sequence). The CDR3 totals 11 residues. DNA of the CDR3: TGTGCCTGGAGAAAGCCGGGTATGCAGTACTTC. Amino acids: CAWRKPGMQYF.

This clone was seen only a few times. V and J are TRBV4-1 and TRBJ1-2; no definite D call. V was shortened by 3 bases and J by 6 bases, with 11 bases between the two germline ends. This CDR3 is built from 13 residues. CDR1 and CDR2 from the germline V gene are MGHRA and YSYEKL. CDR3 coding DNA: TGCGCCAGCAGCCATGTGGGTACACATGGCTACACCTTC. The encoded protein is CASSHVGTHGYTF.

V and J are TRBV18 and TRBJ2-7, with 8 bases lining up with TRBD2. Germline CDR1 reads KGHSH; CDR2 reads LQKENI. The V and J ends lost 6 bases and 3 bases, in that order; junction bases with no gene match: 10. This CDR3 is built from 15 residues. The CDR3 nucleotides are TGTGCCAGCTCCCTCCGGGCTAGCGGGTTCTACGAGCAGTACTTC. Translation: CASSLRASGFYEQYF.

This rearrangement joins TRBV29-1 to TRBJ2-1, with D tentatively TRBD1 (6 bases). The ends were cut back, 1 base at V and 10 bases at J, with 14 bases in the middle. The CDR3 has 13 residues. Germline CDR1 and CDR2: SQVTM and ANQGSEA. This CDR3 reads CSVEGQGSAEQFF. CDR3 sequence (DNA): TGCAGCGTTGAAGGTCAGGGGTCAGCGGAGCAGTTCTTC.

V gene TRBV29-1 combines with J gene TRBJ1-2; D gene unclear. Trimming left V 4 bases short and J 6 bases short, with 21 bases between. CDR3 length: 15 amino acids. CDR1 and CDR2 from the germline V gene are SQVTM and ANQGSEA. This chain's CDR3 is CSVGVGSSYVNGYTF. Here the CDR3 DNA reads TGCAGCGTTGGCGTGGGATCCAGTTACGTTAATGGCTACACCTTC.

V and J are TRBV5-1 and TRBJ1-1; D is possibly TRBD1 (6 bases). The ends were cut back, 4 bases at V and 7 bases at J, with 17 bases in the middle. Germline V gene data show CDR1 as SGHRS and CDR2 as YFSETQ. This CDR3 comprises 14 residues. CDR3 sequence (DNA): TGCGCCAGCAGCGAGGGACAAATCGTCCATGAAGCTTTCTTT. Amino acid sequence: CASSEGQIVHEAFF.

The chain links TRBV19 to TRBJ2-7; 9 bases are a match to TRBD1. The J segment lost 2 bases and the V segment lost 8 bases, leaving 10 bases of the junction unmatched. The CDR3 has 15 residues. From germline, CDR1 is LNHDA and CDR2 SQIVND (reference sequence). The CDR3, as DNA: TGTGCCAGTCAAACGAGCGGGACAGGGACCTACGAGCAGTACTTC. Translating gives CASQTSGTGTYEQYF.

The CDR3 nucleotides read TGTGCCAGCAGCCGATTATGGGGGGGCTACAATGAGCAGTTCTTC. Translation: CASSRLWGGYNEQFF. The chain couples TRBV2 to TRBJ2-1, with 7 nucleotides matching TRBD2. The germline CDR1 and CDR2 sequences are SNHLY and FYNNEI. J lost 3 bases, V lost 6 bases, and 8 bases had no gene match. CDR3 length: 15 amino acids.

The DNA of the CDR3 is TGTGCCAGCAGCGCGACAGGGGTTAGCACAGATACGCAGTATTTT. Translating gives CASSATGVSTDTQYF. The chain is built from TRBV9 and TRBJ2-3; 8 bases match TRBD1. Germline-derived CDR1 and CDR2 are SGDLS and YYNGEE. The CDR3 sequence is 15 residues long. V shed 3 bases, J shed 0 bases, and the junction held 3 bases outside the gene matches.

By proportion, this clone is medium-sized. This chain uses TRBV13 with TRBJ2-7, with 11 positions matching TRBD2. V lost 0 bases and J lost 6; bases outside the gene matches: 4. This CDR3 contains 15 residues. Germline values: CDR1 PRHDT, CDR2 FYEKMQ (reference sequence). CDR3 loop: CASSLGLAGVGEQYF. The CDR3 coding sequence is TGTGCCAGCAGCTTAGGACTAGCGGGAGTGGGCGAGCAGTACTTC.